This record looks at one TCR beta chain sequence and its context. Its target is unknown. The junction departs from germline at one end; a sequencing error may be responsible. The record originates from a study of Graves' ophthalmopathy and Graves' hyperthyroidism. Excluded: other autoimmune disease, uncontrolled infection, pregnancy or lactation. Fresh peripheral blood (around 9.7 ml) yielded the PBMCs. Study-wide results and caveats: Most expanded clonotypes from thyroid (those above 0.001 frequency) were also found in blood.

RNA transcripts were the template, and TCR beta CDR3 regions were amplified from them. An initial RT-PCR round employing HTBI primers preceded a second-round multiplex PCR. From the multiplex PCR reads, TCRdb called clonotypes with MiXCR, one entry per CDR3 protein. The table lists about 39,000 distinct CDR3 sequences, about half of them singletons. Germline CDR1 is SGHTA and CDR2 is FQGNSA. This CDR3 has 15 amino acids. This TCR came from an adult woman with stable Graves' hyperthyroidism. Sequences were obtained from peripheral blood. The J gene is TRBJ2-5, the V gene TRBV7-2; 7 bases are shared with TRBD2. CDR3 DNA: TGCGCCAGCAGCCAAGGAGGCGGGAGACAGGAGACCCAGTACTTC. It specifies CASSQGGGRQETQYF.